Below, 16 T cell receptor beta chains from the same sample are listed, as sequenced in a study of response to subunit inactivated influenza vaccine. MiXCR, applied by TCRdb to the RT-PCR reads, yields one record per CDR3 protein. Here the sample spans approximately 570,000 distinct CDR3 sequences, under 9% being singletons. The starting material was PBMCs from blood, obtained 23 months after vaccination. The receptor set was obtained from a man between 45 and 75 years old who received an inactivated influenza vaccine.

The table lists this clonotype with a few counts. The J gene is TRBJ2-7, the V gene TRBV11-2; TRBD1 might be the D (7 bases). V was shortened by 5 bases and J by 0 bases, with 17 bases between the two germline ends. The CDR3 is 16 amino acids. CDR1 is SGHAT, CDR2 FQNNGV, per germline. CDR3 bases: TGTGCCAGCAGCACCAGGGGGAGGCTGAGCTCCTACGAGCAGTACTTC. Translation: CASSTRGRLSSYEQYF.

This chain links TRBV4-3 with TRBJ2-7, with 9 bases fitting TRBD2. This CDR3 has 15 amino acids. Germline V gene data show CDR1 as LGHNA and CDR2 as YSLEER. Unmatched junction bases numbered 7, after V lost 1 base and J lost 6 bases. The CDR3 region has the DNA TGCGCCAGCAGCCAAGGGGTAGCGGGGGCACGCGAGCAGTACTTC. This encodes CASSQGVAGAREQYF.

This clonotype was observed a few times. This chain joins TRBV20-1 and TRBJ2-1, with 14 bases fitting TRBD2. This CDR3 is built from 15 residues. CDR1 and CDR2 from the germline V gene are DFQATT and SNEGSKA (reference sequence). With V trimmed by 1 base and J by 8 bases, 4 bases remained unmatched. The CDR3 DNA sequence: TGCAGTGCTAGAGCGGGACTAGCGGGAGCTTATGAGCAGTTCTTC. As protein: CSARAGLAGAYEQFF.

There are a few counts of this clonotype. The gene calls are TRBV7-2 and TRBJ1-2; D possibly corresponds to TRBD1 (6 bases). Germline lookup yields CDR1 SGHTA and CDR2 FQGNSA. Trimming shortened V by 5 bases and J by 6 bases, and 10 bases separated the two germline ends. The CDR3 covers 12 residues. CDR3 protein: CASSKRGDGYTF. The CDR3 region has the DNA TGTGCCAGCAGCAAAAGGGGGGATGGCTACACCTTC.

In this sample, this clonotype turned up a few times. The V gene is TRBV6-1, the J gene TRBJ2-1; 9 bases map to TRBD2. Looked up from germline, CDR1 is MNHNS and CDR2 is SASEGT. CDR3 size: 15 residues. Unmatched junction bases numbered 6, after V lost 6 bases and J lost 3 bases. Written as DNA, the CDR3 is TGTGCCAGCAGATCTCTTAGCGGGAGCTACAATGAGCAGTTCTTC. Amino acid sequence: CASRSLSGSYNEQFF.

This clonotype was counted between two and nine times. V usage is TRBV9 and J usage is TRBJ2-5, with D maybe TRBD1 (5 bases). With 5 bases removed from V and 5 bases from J, the gap between germline ends came to 13 bases. Germline V gives CDR1 SGDLS, CDR2 YYNGEE. The CDR3 covers 13 residues. The CDR3: CASSARVGETQYF. The CDR3 DNA reads as TGTGCCAGCAGTGCCAGGGTAGGGGAGACCCAGTACTTC. The whole variable domain, filled in from reference TRBV9 and TRBJ2-5, reads DSGVTQTPKHLITATGQRVTLRCSPRSGDLSVYWYQQSLDQGLQFLIQYYNGEERAKGNILERFSAQQFPDLHSELNLSSLELGDSALYFCASSARVGETQYFGPGTRLLVL.

This clonotype was picked up a small number of times. The chain employs TRBV5-1 and TRBJ2-6; D might be TRBD1 (6 bases). With 5 bases removed from V and 4 bases from J, the gap between germline ends came to 13 bases. CDR1 and CDR2 from the germline V gene are SGHRS and YFSETQ. The CDR3 has 15 amino acids. CDR3 DNA: TGCGCCAGCAGACCTACAGGGACCGGGGCCAACGTCCTGACTTTC. Its translation: CASRPTGTGANVLTF.

The CDR3 DNA reads TGTGCCAGCAGCTCGAATAGATTACAGCCCCAGCATTTT. The encoded protein is CASSSNRLQPQHF. The genes are TRBV7-2 and TRBJ1-5; D remains unclear. Germline CDR1 SGHTA, CDR2 FQGNSA. The length of the CDR3 is 13 residues. V lost 4 bases and J lost 7, with 11 bases in between.

This chain links TRBV5-1 with TRBJ1-6; D is unclear. Trimming took 1 base from V and 9 from J, leaving 8 bases between them. The CDR3 contains 13 residues. Looked up from germline, CDR1 is SGHRS and CDR2 is YFSETQ. Written as DNA, the CDR3 is TGCGCCAGCAGCTTGTCGGCCCGTTCACCCCTCCACTTT. Its translation is CASSLSARSPLHF.

This clonotype was found many times. This chain links TRBV10-3 with TRBJ2-5; D gene unclear. Germline assignment: CDR1 ENHRY and CDR2 SYGVKD. The V and J ends lost 2 bases and 3 bases respectively, with 7 bases between them. The CDR3 spans 13 residues. In DNA, the CDR3 is TGTGCCATCAGTGAGCGTCGGGAAGAGACCCAGTACTTC. It is translated as CAISERREETQYF.

This clonotype was seen a few times. The rearrangement joins TRBV28 to TRBJ2-4; 9 bases align to TRBD1. Germline CDR1 reads MDHEN; CDR2 reads SYDVKM. The ends lost 6 bases at V and 8 bases at J; junction bases unmatched: 8. The CDR3 length is 14 residues. The chain's CDR3 is CASSGTGSWDIQYF. The CDR3 bases are TGTGCCAGCAGCGGGACAGGGAGTTGGGACATTCAGTACTTC.

The table lists this clonotype with a few counts. The chain joins TRBV19 to TRBJ1-5; D gene uncertain. The V gene's germline CDR1 is LNHDA and CDR2 SQIVND (reference sequence). The CDR3 is 17 residues long. Trimming stripped 8 bases from V and 1 base from J, with 21 bases between. CDR3 sequence (DNA): TGTGCCAGTCGATCGCTTGCGGCTGGGAGGAGCAATCAGCCCCAGCATTTT. It is translated as CASRSLAAGRSNQPQHF.

This clonotype showed up just a few times. The V call is TRBV19, the J call TRBJ2-3, with 12 bases matching TRBD2. The junction had 4 bases not matched to a gene; V was cut back by 5 bases and J by 1 base. CDR1 and CDR2 from the germline V gene are LNHDA and SQIVND (reference sequence). This CDR3 contains 16 residues. As DNA, the CDR3 is TGTGCCAGTAGTGGAGGACTAGCGGGACGCACAGATACGCAGTATTTT. This codes for CASSGGLAGRTDTQYF.

This clonotype was observed a handful of times. The chain links TRBV5-1 to TRBJ2-7; 8 bases line up with TRBD2. CDR1 and CDR2 from the germline V gene are SGHRS and YFSETQ. V was clipped by 8 bases and J by 3 bases; unmatched bases: 10. The CDR3 consists of 14 residues. CDR3 loop: CASSTGTSLYEQYF. In nucleotides, the CDR3 is TGCGCCAGTAGCACCGGGACTAGTCTCTACGAGCAGTACTTC.

This clonotype was counted ten times or more. J is TRBJ2-7 and V is TRBV6-1, with 12 bases that match TRBD1. The CDR3 runs to 16 residues. V shed 4 bases, J shed 5 bases, and the junction held 9 bases outside the gene matches. Germline lookup yields CDR1 MNHNS and CDR2 SASEGT. The CDR3 DNA is TGTGCCAGCAGTGGCCTGACCCGGGACAGGGGGCACGAGCAGTACTTC. Encoded protein: CASSGLTRDRGHEQYF.

This chain uses TRBV12-3 or TRBV12-4 with TRBJ2-7, with 14 bases fitting TRBD2. The J segment lost 8 bases and the V segment lost 6 bases, leaving 6 bases of the junction unmatched. The CDR3 is 14 residues long. The DNA of the CDR3 is TGTGCCAGCAGGGGGACTAGCGGGAGTCATAAGCAGTACTTC. As protein: CASRGTSGSHKQYF.